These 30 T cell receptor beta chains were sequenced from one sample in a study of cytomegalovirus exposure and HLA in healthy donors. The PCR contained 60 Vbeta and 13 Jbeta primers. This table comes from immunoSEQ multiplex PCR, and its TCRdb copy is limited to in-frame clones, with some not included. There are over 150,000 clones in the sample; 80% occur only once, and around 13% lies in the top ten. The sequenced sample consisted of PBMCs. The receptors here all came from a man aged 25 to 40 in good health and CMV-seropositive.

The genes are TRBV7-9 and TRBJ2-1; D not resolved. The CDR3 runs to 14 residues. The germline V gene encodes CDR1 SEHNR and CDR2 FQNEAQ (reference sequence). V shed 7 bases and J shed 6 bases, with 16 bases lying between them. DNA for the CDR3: TGTGCCAGCAAGCGCCCCGACCGTGCCAATGAGCAGTTCTTC. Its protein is CASKRPDRANEQFF.

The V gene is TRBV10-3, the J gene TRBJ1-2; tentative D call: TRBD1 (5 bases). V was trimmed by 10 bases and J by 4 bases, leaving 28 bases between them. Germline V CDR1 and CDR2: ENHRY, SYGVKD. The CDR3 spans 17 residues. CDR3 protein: CATQRGEGTPGSYGYTF. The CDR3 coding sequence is TGTGCCACCCAACGGGGTGAAGGGACTCCAGGGTCCTATGGCTACACCTTC.

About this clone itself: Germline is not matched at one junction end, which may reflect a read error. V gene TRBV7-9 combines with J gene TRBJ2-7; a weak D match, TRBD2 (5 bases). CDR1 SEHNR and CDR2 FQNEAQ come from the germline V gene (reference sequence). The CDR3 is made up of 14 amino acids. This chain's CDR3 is CSSSFLRGSDEQYF. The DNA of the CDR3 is TGTTCCAGCAGCTTTCTCCGAGGGTCTGACGAGCAGTACTTC.

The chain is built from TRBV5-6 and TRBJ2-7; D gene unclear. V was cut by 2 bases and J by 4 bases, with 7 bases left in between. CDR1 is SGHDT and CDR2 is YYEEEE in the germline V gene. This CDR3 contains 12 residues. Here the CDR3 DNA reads TGTGCCAGCAGCTTCCAACAATACGAGCAGTACTTC. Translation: CASSFQQYEQYF.

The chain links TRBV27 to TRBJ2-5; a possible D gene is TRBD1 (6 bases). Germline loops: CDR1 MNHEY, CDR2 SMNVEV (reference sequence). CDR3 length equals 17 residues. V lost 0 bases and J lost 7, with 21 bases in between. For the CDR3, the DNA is TGTGCCAGCAGTTTATCGGGGGCAGAACCCGGTCGCGCGACCCAGTACTTC. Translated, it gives CASSLSGAEPGRATQYF.

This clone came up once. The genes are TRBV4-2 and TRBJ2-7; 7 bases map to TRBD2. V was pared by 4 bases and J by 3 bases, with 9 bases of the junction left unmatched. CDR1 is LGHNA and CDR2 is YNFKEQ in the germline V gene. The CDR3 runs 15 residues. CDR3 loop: CASSPLGGSLYEQYF. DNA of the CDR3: TGTGCCAGCAGCCCTTTGGGCGGGAGTCTCTACGAGCAGTACTTC.

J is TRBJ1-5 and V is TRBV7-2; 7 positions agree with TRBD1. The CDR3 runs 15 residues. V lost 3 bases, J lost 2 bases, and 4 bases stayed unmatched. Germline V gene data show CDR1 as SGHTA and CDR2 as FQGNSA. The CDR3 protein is CASSFTGAGNQPQHF. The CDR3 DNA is TGTGCCAGCAGCTTTACAGGGGCGGGCAATCAGCCCCAGCATTTT. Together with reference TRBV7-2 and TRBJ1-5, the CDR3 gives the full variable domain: GAGVSQSPSNKVTEKGKDVELRCDPISGHTALYWYRQSLGQGLEFLIYFQGNSAPDKSGLPSDRFSAERTGGSVSTLTIQRTQQEDSAVYLCASSFTGAGNQPQHFGDGTRLSIL.

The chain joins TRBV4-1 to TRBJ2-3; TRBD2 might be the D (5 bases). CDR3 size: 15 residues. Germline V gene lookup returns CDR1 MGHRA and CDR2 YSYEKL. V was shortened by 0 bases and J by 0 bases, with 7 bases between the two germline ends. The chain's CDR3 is CASSQDRTSTDTQYF. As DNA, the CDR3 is TGCGCCAGCAGCCAAGACAGGACTAGCACAGATACGCAGTATTTT.

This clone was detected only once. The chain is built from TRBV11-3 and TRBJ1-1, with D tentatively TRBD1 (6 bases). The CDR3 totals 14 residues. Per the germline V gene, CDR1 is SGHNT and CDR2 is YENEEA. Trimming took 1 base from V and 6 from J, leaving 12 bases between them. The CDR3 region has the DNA TGTGCCAGCAGCTTAGCCCGCAGGGGTCCTGAAGCTTTCTTT. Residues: CASSLARRGPEAFF.

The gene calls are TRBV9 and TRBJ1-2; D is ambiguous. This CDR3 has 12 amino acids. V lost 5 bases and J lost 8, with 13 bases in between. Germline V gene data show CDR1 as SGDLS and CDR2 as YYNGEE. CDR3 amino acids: CASRRTGSGYTF. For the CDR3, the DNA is TGTGCCAGCAGGAGAACGGGGAGCGGCTACACCTTC.

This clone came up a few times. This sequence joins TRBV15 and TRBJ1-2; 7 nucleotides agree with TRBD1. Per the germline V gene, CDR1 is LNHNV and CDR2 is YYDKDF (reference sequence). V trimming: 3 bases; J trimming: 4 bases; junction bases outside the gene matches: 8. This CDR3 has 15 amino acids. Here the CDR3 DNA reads TGTGCCACCAGCAGCAACAGGGGCCCGGGCTATGGCTACACCTTC. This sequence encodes CATSSNRGPGYGYTF. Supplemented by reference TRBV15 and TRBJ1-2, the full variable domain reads DAMVIQNPRYQVTQFGKPVTLSCSQTLNHNVMYWYQQKSSQAPKLLFHYYDKDFNNEADTPDNFQSRRPNTSFCFLDIRSPGLGDTAMYLCATSSNRGPGYGYTFGSGTRLTVV.

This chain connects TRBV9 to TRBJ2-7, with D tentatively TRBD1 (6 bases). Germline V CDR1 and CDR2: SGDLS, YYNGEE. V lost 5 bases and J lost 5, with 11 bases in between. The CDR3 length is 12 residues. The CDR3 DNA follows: TGTGCCAGCAGTAAACAGGGCCACGAGCAGTACTTC. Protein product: CASSKQGHEQYF.

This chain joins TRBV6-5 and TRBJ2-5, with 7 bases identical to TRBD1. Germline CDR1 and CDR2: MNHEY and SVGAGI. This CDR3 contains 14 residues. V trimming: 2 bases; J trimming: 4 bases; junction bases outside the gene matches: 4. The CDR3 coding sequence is TGTGCCAGCAGTTACAGAGGGGGCGGAGAGACCCAGTACTTC. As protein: CASSYRGGGETQYF.

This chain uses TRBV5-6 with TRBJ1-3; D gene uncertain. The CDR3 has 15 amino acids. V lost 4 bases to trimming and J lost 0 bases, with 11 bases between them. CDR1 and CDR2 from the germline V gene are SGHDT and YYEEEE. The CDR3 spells CASSLPDSSGNTIYF. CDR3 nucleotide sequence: TGTGCCAGCAGCCTTCCGGACTCCTCTGGAAACACCATATATTTT.

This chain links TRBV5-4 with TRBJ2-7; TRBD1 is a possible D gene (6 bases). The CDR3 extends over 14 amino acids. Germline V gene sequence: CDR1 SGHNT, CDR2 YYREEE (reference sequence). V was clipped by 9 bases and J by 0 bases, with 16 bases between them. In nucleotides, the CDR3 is TGTGCCATGCAACGGGACACTTCCTCCTACGAGCAGTACTTC. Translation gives CAMQRDTSSYEQYF. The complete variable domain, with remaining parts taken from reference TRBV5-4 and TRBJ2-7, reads ETGVTQSPTHLIKTRGQQVTLRCSSQSGHNTVSWYQQALGQGPQFIFQYYREEENGRGNFPPRFSGLQFPNYSSELNVNALELDDSALYLCAMQRDTSSYEQYFGPGTRLTVT.

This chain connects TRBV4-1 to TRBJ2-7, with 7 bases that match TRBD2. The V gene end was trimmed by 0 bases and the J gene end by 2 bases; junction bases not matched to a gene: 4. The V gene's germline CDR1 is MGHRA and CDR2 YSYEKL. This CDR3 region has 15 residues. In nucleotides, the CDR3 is TGCGCCAGCAGCCAAGACCCCAGCGGGGCCTACGAGCAGTACTTC. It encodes CASSQDPSGAYEQYF.

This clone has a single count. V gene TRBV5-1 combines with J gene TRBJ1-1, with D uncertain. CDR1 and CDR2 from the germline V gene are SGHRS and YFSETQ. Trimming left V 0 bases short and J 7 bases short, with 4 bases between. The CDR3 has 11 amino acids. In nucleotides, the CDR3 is TGCGCCAGCAGCTTGGGCAGTGAAGCTTTCTTT. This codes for CASSLGSEAFF.

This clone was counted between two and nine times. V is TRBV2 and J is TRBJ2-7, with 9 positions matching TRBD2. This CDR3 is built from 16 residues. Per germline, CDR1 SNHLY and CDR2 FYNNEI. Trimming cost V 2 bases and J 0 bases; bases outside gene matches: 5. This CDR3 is CASSEYASGISYEQYF. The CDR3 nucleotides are TGTGCCAGCAGTGAATACGCTAGCGGGATCTCCTACGAGCAGTACTTC.

The CDR3 reads CASSLVASGSSNEQFF. The CDR3 DNA follows: TGTGCCAGCAGCTTGGTGGCTAGCGGGAGTTCGAATGAGCAGTTCTTC. The chain uses TRBV5-4 and TRBJ2-1; 10 bases are shared with TRBD2. Germline CDR1 reads SGHNT; CDR2 reads YYREEE (reference sequence). This CDR3 comprises 16 residues. The V segment lost 0 bases and the J segment 7 bases; nucleotides outside the gene matches: 7.

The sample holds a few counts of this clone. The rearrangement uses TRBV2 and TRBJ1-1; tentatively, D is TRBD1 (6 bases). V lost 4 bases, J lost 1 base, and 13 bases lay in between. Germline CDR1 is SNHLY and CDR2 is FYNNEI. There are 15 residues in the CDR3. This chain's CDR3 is CASSAWSGENTEAFF. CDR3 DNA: TGTGCCAGCAGTGCTTGGTCAGGGGAGAACACTGAAGCTTTCTTT. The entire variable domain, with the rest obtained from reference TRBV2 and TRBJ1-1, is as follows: EPEVTQTPSHQVTQMGQEVILRCVPISNHLYFYWYRQILGQKVEFLVSFYNNEISEKSEIFDDQFSVERPDGSNFTLKIRSTKLEDSAMYFCASSAWSGENTEAFFGQGTRLTVV.

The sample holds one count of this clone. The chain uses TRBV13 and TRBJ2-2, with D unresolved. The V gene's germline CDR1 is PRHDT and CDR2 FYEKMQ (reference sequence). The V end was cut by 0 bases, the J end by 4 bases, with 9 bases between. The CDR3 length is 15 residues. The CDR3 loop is CASSLGGDFTGELFF. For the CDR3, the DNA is TGTGCCAGCAGCTTAGGAGGCGACTTCACCGGGGAGCTGTTTTTT.

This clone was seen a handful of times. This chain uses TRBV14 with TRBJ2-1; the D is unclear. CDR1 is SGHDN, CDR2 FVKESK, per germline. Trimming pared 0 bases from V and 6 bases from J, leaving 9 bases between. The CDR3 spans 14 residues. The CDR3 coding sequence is TGTGCCAGCAGCCAAGAATGGGCATCCAATGAGCAGTTCTTC. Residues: CASSQEWASNEQFF.

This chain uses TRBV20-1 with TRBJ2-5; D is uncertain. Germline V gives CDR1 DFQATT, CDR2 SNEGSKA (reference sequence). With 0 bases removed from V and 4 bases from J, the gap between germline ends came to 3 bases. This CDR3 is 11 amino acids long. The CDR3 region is CSAREAETQYF. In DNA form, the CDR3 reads TGCAGTGCTAGAGAGGCAGAGACCCAGTACTTC.

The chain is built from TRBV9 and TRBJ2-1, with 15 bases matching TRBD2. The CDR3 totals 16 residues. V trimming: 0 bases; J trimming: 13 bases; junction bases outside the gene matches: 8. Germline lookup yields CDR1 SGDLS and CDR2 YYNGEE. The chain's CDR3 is CASSVGGLAGGPQQFF. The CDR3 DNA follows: TGTGCCAGCAGCGTAGGAGGACTAGCGGGAGGGCCGCAACAGTTCTTC.

CDR3 loop: CASSHSTTGNTEAFF. In nucleotides, the CDR3 is TGTGCCAGCTCACACTCTACGACAGGAAACACTGAAGCTTTCTTT. The chain joins TRBV18 to TRBJ1-1; possible D gene TRBD1, 6 bases. V shed 4 bases and J shed 2 bases, with 14 bases lying between them. Germline CDR1 and CDR2: KGHSH and LQKENI. CDR3 length: 15 amino acids.

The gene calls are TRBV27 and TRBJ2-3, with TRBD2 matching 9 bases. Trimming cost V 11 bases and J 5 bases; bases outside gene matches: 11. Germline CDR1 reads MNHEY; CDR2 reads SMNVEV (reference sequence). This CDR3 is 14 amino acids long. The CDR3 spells CAAGGGSGRDTQYF. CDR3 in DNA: TGTGCCGCCGGGGGTGGTAGCGGGAGAGATACGCAGTATTTT.

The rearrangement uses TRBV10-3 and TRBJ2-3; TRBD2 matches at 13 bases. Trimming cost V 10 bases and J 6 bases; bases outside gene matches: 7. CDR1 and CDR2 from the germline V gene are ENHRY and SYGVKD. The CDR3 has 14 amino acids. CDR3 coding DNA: TGTGCCAGCCGGACTAGCGGGAGAGCGGATACGCAGTATTTT. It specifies CASRTSGRADTQYF.

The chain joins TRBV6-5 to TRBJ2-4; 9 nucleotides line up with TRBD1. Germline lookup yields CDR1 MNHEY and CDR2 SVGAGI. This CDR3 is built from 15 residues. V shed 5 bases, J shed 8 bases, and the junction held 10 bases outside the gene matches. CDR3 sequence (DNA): TGTGCCAGCAGTCCCGGGACAGGGATCGGGGACATTCAGTACTTC. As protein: CASSPGTGIGDIQYF.

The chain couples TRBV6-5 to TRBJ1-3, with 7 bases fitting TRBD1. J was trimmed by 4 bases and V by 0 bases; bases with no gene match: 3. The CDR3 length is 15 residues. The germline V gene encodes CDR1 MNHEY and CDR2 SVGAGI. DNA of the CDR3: TGTGCCAGCAGTTACTCGACAGGGACAGGAAACACCATATATTTT. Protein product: CASSYSTGTGNTIYF.

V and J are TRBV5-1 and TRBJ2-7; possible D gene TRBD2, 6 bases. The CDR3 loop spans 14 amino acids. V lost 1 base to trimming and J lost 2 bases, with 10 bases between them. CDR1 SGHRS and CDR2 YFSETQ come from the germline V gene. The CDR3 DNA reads TGCGCCAGCAGCTTGTCGGGGGTGGCCTACGAGCAGTACTTC. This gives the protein CASSLSGVAYEQYF.